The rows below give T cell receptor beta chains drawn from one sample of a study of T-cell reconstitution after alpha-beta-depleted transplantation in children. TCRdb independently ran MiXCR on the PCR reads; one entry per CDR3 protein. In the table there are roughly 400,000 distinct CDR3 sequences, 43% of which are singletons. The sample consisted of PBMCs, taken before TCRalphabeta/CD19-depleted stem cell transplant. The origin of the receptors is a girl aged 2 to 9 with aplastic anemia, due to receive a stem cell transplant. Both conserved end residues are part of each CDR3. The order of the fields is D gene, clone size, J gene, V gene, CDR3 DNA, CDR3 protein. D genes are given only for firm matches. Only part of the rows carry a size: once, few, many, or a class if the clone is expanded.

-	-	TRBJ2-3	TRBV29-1	TGCAGTGCGCCAGTAGATACGCAGTATTTT	CSAPVDTQYF
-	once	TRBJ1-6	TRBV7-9	TGTGCCAGCAGCTTCGGAGGGCCCGCTGGATCACCCCTCCACTTT	CASSFGGPAGSPLHF
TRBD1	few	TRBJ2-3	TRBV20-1	TGCAGTGCTTTGCGGACAGGGGGCGGGACGCAGTATTTT	CSALRTGGGTQYF
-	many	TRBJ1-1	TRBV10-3	TGTGCCATCAGTGGGGGGGGAGCAGGGGACACTGAAGCTTTCTTT	CAISGGGAGDTEAFF
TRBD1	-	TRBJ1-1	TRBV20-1	TGCAGTGCTGGGACAGGAGTTAACACTGAAGCTTTCTTT	CSAGTGVNTEAFF
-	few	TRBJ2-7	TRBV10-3	TGTGCCATCGCCGAGTTCTACGAGCAGTACTTC	CAIAEFYEQYF
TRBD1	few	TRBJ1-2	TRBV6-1	TGTGCCAGCAGTCCACAGGGACAGAACTATGGCTACACCTTC	CASSPQGQNYGYTF
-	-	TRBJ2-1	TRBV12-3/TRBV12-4	TGTGCCAGCACGTTAGGCAGAACCTACAATGAGCAGTTCTTC	CASTLGRTYNEQFF
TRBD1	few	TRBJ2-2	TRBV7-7	TGTGCCAGCAGCTTTCGGACAGGGGACACCGGGGAGCTGTTTTTT	CASSFRTGDTGELFF
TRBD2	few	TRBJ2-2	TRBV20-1	TGCAGTGCTAGACCCTTCGGGAGGGAAACCGGGGAGCTGTTTTTT	CSARPFGRETGELFF
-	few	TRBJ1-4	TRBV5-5	TGTGCCAGCAGCCGCCAACGGGGTTATGAAAAACTGTTTTTT	CASSRQRGYEKLFF
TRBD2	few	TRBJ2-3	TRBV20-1	TGCAGTGCTAGAGAGGTCTTAGCGGGACGCACAGATACGCAGTATTTT	CSAREVLAGRTDTQYF
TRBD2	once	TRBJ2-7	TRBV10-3	TGTGCCATCAGTGAATCACCGCGGGAGAACACCTACGAGCAGTACTTC	CAISESPRENTYEQYF
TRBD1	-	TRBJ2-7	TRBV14	TGTGCCAGCAGCCAGCAAAGTCAGGGGACAGGGAACATTTACGAGCAGTACTTC	CASSQQSQGTGNIYEQYF
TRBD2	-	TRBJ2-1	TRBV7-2	TGTGCCAGCAGCATCGGACTAGCGGGTGGGAATGAGCAGTTCTTC	CASSIGLAGGNEQFF
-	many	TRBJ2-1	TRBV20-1	TGCAGTGCCTACCCGCTAGAGTGGGACTTCTCCTACAATGAGCAGTTCTTC	CSAYPLEWDFSYNEQFF
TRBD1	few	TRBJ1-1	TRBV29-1	TGCAGCGTCAATAACAGGGGACGGAACACTGAAGCTTTCTTT	CSVNNRGRNTEAFF
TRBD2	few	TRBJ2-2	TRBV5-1	TGCGCCAGCAGCCGTAGCGGGAGGTCCCGCACCGGGGAGCTGTTTTTT	CASSRSGRSRTGELFF
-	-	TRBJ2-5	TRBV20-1	TGCAGTGCCAGACTCGGACAGCCACGGGAGACCCAGTACTTC	CSARLGQPRETQYF
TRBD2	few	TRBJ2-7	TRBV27	TGTGCCAGCAGATACGGACTAGCGGGTTCCTACGAGCAGTACTTC	CASRYGLAGSYEQYF
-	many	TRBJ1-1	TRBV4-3	TGCGCCAGCAGCCAAGATGGGGGGAACACTGAAGCTTTCTTT	CASSQDGGNTEAFF
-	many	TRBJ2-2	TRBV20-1	TGCAGTGCTAGCGGGACGAACACCGGGGAGCTGTTTTTT	CSASGTNTGELFF
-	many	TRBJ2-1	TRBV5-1	TGCGCCAGCAGCTTGGAGTGGTCTAGGAATGAGCAGTTCTTC	CASSLEWSRNEQFF
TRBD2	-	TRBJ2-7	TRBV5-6	TGTGCCAGCAGCATAGGACTAGCGGGAGGGAGCTCCTACGAGCAGTACTTC	CASSIGLAGGSSYEQYF
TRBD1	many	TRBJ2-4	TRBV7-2	TGTGCCAGCAGCCCCCGGACAGGGTTAAACATTCAGTACTTC	CASSPRTGLNIQYF
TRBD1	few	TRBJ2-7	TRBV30	TGTGCCTGGAGCAGGGGGATCTACGAGCAGTACTTC	CAWSRGIYEQYF
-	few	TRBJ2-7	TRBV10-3	TGTGCCATCAGGGGGGACTCGCCCGGGGATGAGCAGTACTTC	CAIRGDSPGDEQYF
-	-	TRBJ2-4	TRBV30	TGTGCCTGGAGTGACATGGGCCTCGCCAAAAACATTCAGTACTTC	CAWSDMGLAKNIQYF
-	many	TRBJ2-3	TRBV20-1	TGCAGTGCTAGGAGGGAGGCGGGTCCAGATACGCAGTATTTT	CSARREAGPDTQYF
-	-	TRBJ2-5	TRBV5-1	TGCGCCAGCAGCTTGGATGTGTACCAAGAGACCCAGTACTTC	CASSLDVYQETQYF
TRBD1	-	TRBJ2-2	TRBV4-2	TGTGCCAGCAGCCAAGCACGACAGACAGGGAAGCTGTTTTTT	CASSQARQTGKLFF
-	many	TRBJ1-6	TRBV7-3	TGTGCCAGCAGCTTAGGAGGACGGAATAATTCACCCCTCCACTTT	CASSLGGRNNSPLHF
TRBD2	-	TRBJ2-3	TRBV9	TGTGCCAGCAGCGTCAGCGGGAGAACAGATACGCAGTATTTT	CASSVSGRTDTQYF
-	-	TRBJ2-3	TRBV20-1	TGCAGTGCTGCTCTCCGCACAGATACGCAGTATTTT	CSAALRTDTQYF
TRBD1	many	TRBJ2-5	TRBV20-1	TGCAGTGCTAGAGAAGTAGGGGGCTATAGGGAGACCCAGTACTTC	CSAREVGGYRETQYF
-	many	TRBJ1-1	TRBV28	TGTGCCAGCAGTTCGACCCGGAGAACTGAAGCTTTCTTT	CASSSTRRTEAFF
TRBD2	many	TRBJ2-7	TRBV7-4	TGTGCCAGCAGCTCCGGACTAGCGGGAGCTAAGTGGACCTACGAGCAGTACTTC	CASSSGLAGAKWTYEQYF
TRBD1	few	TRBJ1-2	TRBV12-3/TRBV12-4	TGTGCCAGCAGCCGGGGGACAGGTCACTATGGCTACACCTTC	CASSRGTGHYGYTF
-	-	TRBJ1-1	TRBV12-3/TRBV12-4	TGTGCCAGCAGTGAGAACGGGTGGAACACTGAAGCTTTCTTT	CASSENGWNTEAFF
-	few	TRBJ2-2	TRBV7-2	TGTGCCAGCAGCTCAAGGCCGGGTACCGGGGAGCTGTTTTTT	CASSSRPGTGELFF
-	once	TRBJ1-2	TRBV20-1	TGCAGTGCGCCCACAGGGAGTCCGAGTGGCTACACCTTC	CSAPTGSPSGYTF
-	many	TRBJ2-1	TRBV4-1	TGCGCCAGCAGCCACCCCAGGGGGGAGAGCTCCTACAATGAGCAGTTCTTC	CASSHPRGESSYNEQFF
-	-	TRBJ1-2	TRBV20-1	TGCAGTGCTAGGGAGGTGTGGGGCTCGGATGGCTACACCTTC	CSAREVWGSDGYTF
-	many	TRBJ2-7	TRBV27	TGTGCCAGCAGTTTTCTCTCCTACGAGCAGTACTTC	CASSFLSYEQYF
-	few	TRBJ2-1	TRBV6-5	TGTGCCAGCAGTTCCCGCCCAAATTTGAACGAGCAGTTCTTC	CASSSRPNLNEQFF
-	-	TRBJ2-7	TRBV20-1	TGCAGTGCCCGGACCTATTACGAGCAGTACTTC	CSARTYYEQYF
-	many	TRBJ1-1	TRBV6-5	TGTGCCAGCAGTTACAGTCAGTTAATGAACACTGAAGCTTTCTTT	CASSYSQLMNTEAFF
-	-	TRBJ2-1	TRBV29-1	TGCAGCGTTGTCGGGCGGATTACAAACAATGAGCAGTTCTTC	CSVVGRITNNEQFF
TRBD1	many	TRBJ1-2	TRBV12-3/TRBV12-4	TGTGCCAGCAGTCGAAGACAGGGGGCAAAGGACACCTTC	CASSRRQGAKDTF
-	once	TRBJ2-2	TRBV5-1	TGCGCCAGCAGCTTGGAGGTCGGGACCAACACCGGGGAGCTGTTTTTT	CASSLEVGTNTGELFF
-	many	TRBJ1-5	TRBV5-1	TGTGCCAGCAGTTTGGAAGGGCAGCCCCAGCATTTT	CASSLEGQPQHF
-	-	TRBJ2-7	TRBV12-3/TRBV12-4	TGTGCCAGCAGGGCGCGCGAGTCGGGAGAGCAGTACTTC	CASRARESGEQYF
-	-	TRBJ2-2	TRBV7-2	TGTGCCAGCAGCTTAGTGATAGACACCGGGGAGCTGTTTTTT	CASSLVIDTGELFF
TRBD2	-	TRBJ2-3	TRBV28	TGTGCCAGCAACAGACTAGCGGGAGAAAAAGATACGCAGTATTTT	CASNRLAGEKDTQYF